These T cell receptor beta chains were read from a single sample in a study of blood T cells in healthy people across ages. Using its own MiXCR run on the 5' RACE reads, TCRdb lists one record per CDR3 protein. The sample comprises more than 700,000 distinct CDR3 sequences, about half of which are singletons, and 15% to 20% rests with the top ten. The sequenced material came from blood. The receptors derive from a man older than 75 in good health. Both conserved end residues are part of each CDR3. Each record gives: V gene, J gene, CDR3 protein.

V: TRBV3-1
J: TRBJ2-1
CDR3: CASSQSRSNNEQFF

V: TRBV6-1
J: TRBJ1-5
CDR3: CATTVEAYLPQHF

V: TRBV29-1
J: TRBJ2-5
CDR3: CSALGLHQETQYF

V: TRBV24-1
J: TRBJ2-3
CDR3: CATSDQYLAGGLTDTQYF

V: TRBV7-2
J: TRBJ2-7
CDR3: CASSYRGQSYEQYF

V: TRBV10-3
J: TRBJ1-3
CDR3: CAISEGQVVGNTIYF

V: TRBV29-1
J: TRBJ1-2
CDR3: CSGGQGAYGYTF

V: TRBV5-1
J: TRBJ2-3
CDR3: CASSNEGDPSTDTQYF

V: TRBV20-1
J: TRBJ2-5
CDR3: CSAIPGLGTNEQYF

V: TRBV5-1
J: TRBJ2-1
CDR3: CASSLVGPQRDTYNEQFF

V: TRBV20-1
J: TRBJ2-2
CDR3: CSARDFLRRNHGGEQFF

V: TRBV7-2
J: TRBJ1-3
CDR3: CASSRQVRSSGNTIYF

V: TRBV5-1
J: TRBJ2-1
CDR3: CASSRGTIGEQFF

V: TRBV10-3
J: TRBJ1-5
CDR3: CAIGTGDSNQPQHF

V: TRBV4-1
J: TRBJ2-1
CDR3: CASSQEGTGGPWDEQFF

V: TRBV12-3/TRBV12-4
J: NA
CDR3: CASSFAPGGEQYF

V: TRBV28
J: TRBJ2-5
CDR3: CASSLWRETQYF

V: TRBV5-1
J: TRBJ2-3
CDR3: CASSWGAGQGADTQYF

V: TRBV6-6
J: TRBJ2-5
CDR3: CASGFRGEGEQYF

V: TRBV9
J: TRBJ2-1
CDR3: CASSVAPRTGMSEQFF

V: TRBV10-3
J: TRBJ2-1
CDR3: CAIRPGGSYNEQFF

V: TRBV18
J: TRBJ2-1
CDR3: CASSPGLGEIAEQFF

V: TRBV29-1
J: TRBJ2-1
CDR3: CSVRTGGFGGEQFF

V: TRBV10-2
J: TRBJ2-3
CDR3: CASSDTSGQMVPDTQYF

V: TRBV5-1
J: TRBJ2-2
CDR3: CASSSEQGSGTGELFF

V: TRBV28
J: TRBJ2-1
CDR3: CASSSHPPTPSQFF

V: TRBV2
J: TRBJ1-2
CDR3: CASSVTQNSYYGCTF

V: TRBV7-9
J: TRBJ2-1
CDR3: CASSSRLAGFYNEQFF

V: TRBV6-2/TRBV6-3
J: TRBJ2-3
CDR3: CASLGIGGPDTQYF

V: TRBV24-1
J: TRBJ2-5
CDR3: CATSAAETQYF

V: TRBV20-1
J: TRBJ2-1
CDR3: CSATFAGVYEQFF

V: TRBV29-1
J: TRBJ1-1
CDR3: CSVGEGRGGGRTEAFF

V: TRBV3-1
J: TRBJ1-4
CDR3: CASSLGPTTNEKLFF

V: TRBV13
J: TRBJ2-4
CDR3: CASSRDGRKEQYF

V: TRBV11-3
J: TRBJ2-4
CDR3: CASSRRGGNTGDIQYF

V: TRBV9
J: TRBJ2-1
CDR3: CASSAGVRQAISGRAGEQFF

V: TRBV5-1
J: TRBJ2-7
CDR3: CASSLARTGGDEQYF

V: TRBV3-1
J: TRBJ2-5
CDR3: CASKQGEEETQYF